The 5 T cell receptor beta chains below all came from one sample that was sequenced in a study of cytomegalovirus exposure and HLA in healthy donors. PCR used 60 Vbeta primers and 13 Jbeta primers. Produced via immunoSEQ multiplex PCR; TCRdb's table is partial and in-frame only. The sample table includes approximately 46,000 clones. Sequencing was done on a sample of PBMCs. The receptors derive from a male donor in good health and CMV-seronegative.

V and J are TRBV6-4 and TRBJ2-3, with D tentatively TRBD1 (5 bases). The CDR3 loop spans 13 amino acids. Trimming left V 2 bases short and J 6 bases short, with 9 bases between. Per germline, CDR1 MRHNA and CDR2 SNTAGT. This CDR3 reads CASSDGPGDTQYF. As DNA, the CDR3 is TGTGCCAGCAGTGACGGACCAGGGGATACGCAGTATTTT.

As DNA, the CDR3 is TGCAGCGTTGCCCCCGCCGGGACCAAGGGGGAGTTTGAGCAGTTCTTC. Translated: CSVAPAGTKGEFEQFF. This chain connects TRBV29-1 to TRBJ2-1; perhaps TRBD1 as D (6 bases). Trimming shortened V by 4 bases and J by 9 bases, and 25 bases separated the two germline ends. In germline, CDR1 is SQVTM, CDR2 ANQGSEA. This CDR3 region has 16 residues.

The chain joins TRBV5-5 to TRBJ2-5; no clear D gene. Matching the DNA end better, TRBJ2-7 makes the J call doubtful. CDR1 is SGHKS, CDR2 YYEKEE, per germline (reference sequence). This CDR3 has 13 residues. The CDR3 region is CASSLAEYYEQYF. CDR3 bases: TGTGCCAGCAGCTTGGCGGAATACTACGAGCAGTACTTC.

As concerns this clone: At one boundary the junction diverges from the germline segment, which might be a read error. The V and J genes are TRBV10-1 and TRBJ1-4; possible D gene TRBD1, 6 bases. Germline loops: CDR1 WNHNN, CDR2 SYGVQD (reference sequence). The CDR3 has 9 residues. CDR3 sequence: CASSDRSVF. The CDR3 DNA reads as TGCGCCAGCAGCGACAGGTCCGTCTTT.

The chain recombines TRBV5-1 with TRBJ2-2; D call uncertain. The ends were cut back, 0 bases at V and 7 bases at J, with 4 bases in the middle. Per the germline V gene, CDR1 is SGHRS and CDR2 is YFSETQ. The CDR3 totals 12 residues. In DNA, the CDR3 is TGCGCCAGCAGCTTGGCTGTCGGGGAGCTGTTTTTT. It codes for CASSLAVGELFF. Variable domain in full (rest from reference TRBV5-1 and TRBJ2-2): KAGVTQTPRYLIKTRGQQVTLSCSPISGHRSVSWYQQTPGQGLQFLFEYFSETQRNKGNFPGRFSGRQFSNSRSEMNVSTLELGDSALYLCASSLAVGELFFGEGSRLTVL.